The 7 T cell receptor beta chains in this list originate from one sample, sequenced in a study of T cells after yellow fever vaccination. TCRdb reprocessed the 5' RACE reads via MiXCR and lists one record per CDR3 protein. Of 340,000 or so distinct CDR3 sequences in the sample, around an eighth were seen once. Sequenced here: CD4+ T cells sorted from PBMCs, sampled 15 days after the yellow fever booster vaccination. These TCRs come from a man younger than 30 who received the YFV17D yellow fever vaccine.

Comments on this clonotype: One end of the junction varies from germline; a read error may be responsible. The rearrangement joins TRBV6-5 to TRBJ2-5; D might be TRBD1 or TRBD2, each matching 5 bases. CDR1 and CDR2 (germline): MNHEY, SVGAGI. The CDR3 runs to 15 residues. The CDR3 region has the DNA TGTGCCAGCAGTACCCCGGGGCTAGTCCAAGGGACCCAGTACTTC. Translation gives CASSTPGLVQGTQYF.

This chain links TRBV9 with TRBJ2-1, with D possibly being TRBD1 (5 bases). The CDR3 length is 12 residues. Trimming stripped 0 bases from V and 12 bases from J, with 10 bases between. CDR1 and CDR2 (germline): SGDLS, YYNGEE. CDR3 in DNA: TGTGCCAGCAGCGTAGATCAGGGTTTGCAGTTCTTC. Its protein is CASSVDQGLQFF.

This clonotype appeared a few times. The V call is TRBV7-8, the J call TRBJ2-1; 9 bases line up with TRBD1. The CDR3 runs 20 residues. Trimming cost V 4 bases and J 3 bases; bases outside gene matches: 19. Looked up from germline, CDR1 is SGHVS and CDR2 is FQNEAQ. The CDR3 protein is CASSSSGGTGPKYLYNEQFF. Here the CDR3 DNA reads TGTGCCAGCAGCTCCTCAGGAGGGACAGGGCCCAAATACCTCTACAATGAGCAGTTCTTC.

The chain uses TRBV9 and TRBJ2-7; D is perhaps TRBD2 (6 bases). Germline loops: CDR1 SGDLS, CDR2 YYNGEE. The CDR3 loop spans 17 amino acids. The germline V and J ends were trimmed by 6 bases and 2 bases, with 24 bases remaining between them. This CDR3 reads CASTSSTKRDCTYEQYV. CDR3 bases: TGTGCCAGCACCTCTTCGACTAAAAGGGACTGTACCTACGAGCAGTACGTC.

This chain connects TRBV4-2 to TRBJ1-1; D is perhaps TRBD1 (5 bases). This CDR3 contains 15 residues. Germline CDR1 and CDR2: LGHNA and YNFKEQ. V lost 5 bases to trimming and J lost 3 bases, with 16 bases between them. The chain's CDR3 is CASSKMIGRDTEAFF. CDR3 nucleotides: TGTGCCAGCAGCAAGATGATTGGCAGGGACACTGAAGCTTTCTTT.

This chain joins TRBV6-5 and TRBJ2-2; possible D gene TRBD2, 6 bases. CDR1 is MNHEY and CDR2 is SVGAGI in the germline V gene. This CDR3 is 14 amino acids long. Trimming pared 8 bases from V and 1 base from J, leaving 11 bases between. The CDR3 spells CASGGRLNTGELFF. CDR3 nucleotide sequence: TGTGCCAGCGGAGGGAGGTTGAACACCGGGGAGCTGTTTTTT.

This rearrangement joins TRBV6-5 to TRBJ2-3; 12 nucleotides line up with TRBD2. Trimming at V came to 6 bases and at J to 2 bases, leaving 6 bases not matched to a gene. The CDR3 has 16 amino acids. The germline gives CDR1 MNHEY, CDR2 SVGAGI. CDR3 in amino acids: CASRRLAGASTDTQYF. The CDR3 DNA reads TGTGCCAGCAGACGACTAGCGGGGGCTTCCACAGATACGCAGTATTTT.